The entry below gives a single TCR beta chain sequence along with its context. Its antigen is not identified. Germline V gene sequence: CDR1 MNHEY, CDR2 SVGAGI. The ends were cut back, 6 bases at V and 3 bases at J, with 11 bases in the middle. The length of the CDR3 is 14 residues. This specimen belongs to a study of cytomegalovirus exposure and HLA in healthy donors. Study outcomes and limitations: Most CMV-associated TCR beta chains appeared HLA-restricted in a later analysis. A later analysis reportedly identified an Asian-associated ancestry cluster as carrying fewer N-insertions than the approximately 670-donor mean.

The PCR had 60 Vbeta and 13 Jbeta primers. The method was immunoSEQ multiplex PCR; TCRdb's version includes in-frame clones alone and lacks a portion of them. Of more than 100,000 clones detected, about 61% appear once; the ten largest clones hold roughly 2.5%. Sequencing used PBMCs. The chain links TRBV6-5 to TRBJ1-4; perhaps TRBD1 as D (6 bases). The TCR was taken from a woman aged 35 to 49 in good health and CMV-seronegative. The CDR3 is CASRAGVANEKLFF. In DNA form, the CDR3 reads TGTGCCAGCAGAGCAGGGGTGGCTAATGAAAAACTGTTTTTT.